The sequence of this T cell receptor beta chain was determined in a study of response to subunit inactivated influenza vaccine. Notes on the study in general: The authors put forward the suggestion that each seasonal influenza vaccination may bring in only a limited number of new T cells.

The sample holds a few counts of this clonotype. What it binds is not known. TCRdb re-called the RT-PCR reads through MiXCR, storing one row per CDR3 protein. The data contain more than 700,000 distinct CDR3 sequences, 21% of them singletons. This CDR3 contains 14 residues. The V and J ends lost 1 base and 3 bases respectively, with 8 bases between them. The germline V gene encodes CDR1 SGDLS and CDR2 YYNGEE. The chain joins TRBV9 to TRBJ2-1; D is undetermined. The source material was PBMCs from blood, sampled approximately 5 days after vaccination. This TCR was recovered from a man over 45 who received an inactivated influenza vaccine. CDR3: CASSVFEGYNEQFF. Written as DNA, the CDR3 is TGTGCCAGCAGCGTATTCGAAGGCTACAATGAGCAGTTCTTC.